This TCR beta chain was obtained from a study of T cell responses to AZD1222 COVID-19 vaccine. Using immunoSEQ multiplex PCR, the repertoire was profiled, and TCRdb retains in-frame clones only, with some absent. In the table there are tens of thousands of clones, roughly 84% of which are singletons. Regarding the study as a whole: Among the donors, most were white British and more were female, and clonal diversity was possibly underestimated. Seropositive status at baseline applied to only 5 or 6 AZD1222 recipients. Nearly half of spike-specific TCRs reportedly target unmutated variant regions. Receipt of two AZD1222 doses was followed by a rise in Spike-specific TCR breadth and depth.

Germline lookup yields CDR1 SGHDT and CDR2 YYEEEE. This CDR3 region has 13 residues. After removal of 7 bases from V and 7 bases from J, the junction contained 11 bases not matched to a gene. Turning to this clone: No antigen is known for it.

V usage is TRBV5-6 and J usage is TRBJ2-7; TRBD2 agrees at 7 bases. This TCR derives from an adult in good health. The sample here was peripheral blood, taken on day 0 of MenACWY control vaccination. The CDR3 spells CASSRGGSWEQYF. As DNA, the CDR3 is TGTGCCAGCTCACGGGGAGGGTCCTGGGAGCAGTACTTC.